The T cell receptor (beta chain) described here comes from a study of cytomegalovirus exposure and HLA in healthy donors. Study-level information: The study placed 80% to 85% of its 398 genotyped donors in the Caucasian-associated ancestry cluster.

In the case of this clone: Its specificity is not known.

The PCR had 60 Vbeta and 13 Jbeta primers. Only in-frame clones appear in the TCRdb table, and some are missing; sequencing was by immunoSEQ multiplex PCR. The profile shows 140,000 or so clones, approximately 80% of them singletons. This CDR3 region has 14 residues. The germline V gene has CDR1 MDHEN and CDR2 SYDVKM. The V gene lost 9 bases and the J gene lost 5 bases, with 20 bases spanning the gap. Study observations and caveats: Earlier analysis yielded a pattern in which most TCR beta V segments were productive about 90% or about 30% of the time. Presence/absence analyses assumed roughly uniform sequencing depth across donors.

This chain links TRBV28 with TRBJ2-7, with D perhaps TRBD2 (5 bases). Sequencing input: PBMCs. The sequence was obtained from a woman aged 55-69 years in good health and CMV-seropositive. CDR3 nucleotides: TGTGCCAGTTTTGTCAGCGGAGCTCGGCACGAGCAGTACTTC. It is translated as CASFVSGARHEQYF.